Below, one T cell receptor beta chain is given with its context. The target antigen is unknown. This specimen comes from a study of shared clonotypes between healthy human individuals. Donors were healthy HIV-negative adults without recent acute infections or vaccinations. The authors divided CD4+ cells into CD45RA+ naive and CD45RA-negative memory subsets. Study-wide results and caveats: Shared across a handful of donors were around 5% of the naive CD4 clonotypes. Generation probabilities were higher for clonotypes shared across all four sorted-subset donors than for unshared ones.

Using immunoSEQ multiplex PCR, the repertoire was profiled, and TCRdb retains in-frame clones only, with some absent. The table lists some 500,000 clones, 90% to 97% of them singletons. CDR3 length: 16 residues. The ends were cut back, 0 bases at V and 2 bases at J, with 14 bases in the middle. The germline CDR1 and CDR2 sequences are MNHEY and SMNVEV (reference sequence). The J gene is TRBJ2-7, the V gene TRBV27; D is unclear. The TCR comes from a woman in her thirties in good health. Material for sequencing was naive CD4+ T cells sorted from blood. Subset indicated: CD45RA+ positively selected. The CDR3 loop reads CASSLSRLSPAYEQYF. The CDR3 DNA is TGTGCCAGCAGTTTATCTAGGCTCTCACCCGCCTACGAGCAGTACTTC.